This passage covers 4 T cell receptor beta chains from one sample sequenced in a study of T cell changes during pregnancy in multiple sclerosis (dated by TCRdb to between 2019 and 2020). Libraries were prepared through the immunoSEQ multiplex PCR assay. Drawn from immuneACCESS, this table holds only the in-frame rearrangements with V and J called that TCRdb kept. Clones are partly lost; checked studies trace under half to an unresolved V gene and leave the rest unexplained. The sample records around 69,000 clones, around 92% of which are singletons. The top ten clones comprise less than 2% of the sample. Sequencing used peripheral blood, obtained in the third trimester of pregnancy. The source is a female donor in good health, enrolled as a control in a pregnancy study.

This CDR3 is CASSLGSPGTSYSDTQYF. The CDR3 DNA is TGTGCCAGCAGCCTCGGATCACCCGGGACTAGCTATTCAGATACGCAGTATTTT. The chain uses TRBV2 and TRBJ2-3; 9 bases map to TRBD2. V was clipped by 6 bases and J by 4 bases; unmatched bases: 17. There are 18 residues in the CDR3. Germline V CDR1 and CDR2: SNHLY, FYNNEI.

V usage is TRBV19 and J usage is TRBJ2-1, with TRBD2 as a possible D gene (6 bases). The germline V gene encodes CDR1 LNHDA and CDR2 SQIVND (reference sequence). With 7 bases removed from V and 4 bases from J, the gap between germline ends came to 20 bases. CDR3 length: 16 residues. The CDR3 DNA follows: TGTGCCAGTACCATTGGAGGGACTGGCCGATACAATGAGCAGTTCTTC. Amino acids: CASTIGGTGRYNEQFF.

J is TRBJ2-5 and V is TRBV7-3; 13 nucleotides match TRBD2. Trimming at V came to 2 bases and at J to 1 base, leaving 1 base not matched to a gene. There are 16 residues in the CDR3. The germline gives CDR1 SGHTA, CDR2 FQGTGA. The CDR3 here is CASSLGLAGAQETQYF. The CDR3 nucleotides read TGTGCCAGCAGCTTAGGACTAGCGGGGGCCCAAGAGACCCAGTACTTC.

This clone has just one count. The CDR3, as DNA: TGTGCCAGCACCGGCGGGGGAAACATTCAGTACTTC. Protein: CASTGGGNIQYF. The chain uses TRBV28 and TRBJ2-4; 7 positions agree with TRBD2. CDR1 and CDR2 from the germline V gene are MDHEN and SYDVKM. Germline trimming cut 7 bases from V and 6 bases from J; bases unmatched to any gene: 3. The CDR3 is made up of 12 amino acids.